The clone carrying this TCR beta chain was detected many times. Its specificity is unknown. The data originate from a study of blood T cells in healthy people across ages. The second PCR ran roughly 6 to 11 cycles with a sample-barcoded 5' primer and J-beta primers. TCRdb processed the 5' RACE reads anew with MiXCR; each CDR3 protein has one entry. The table includes about 730,000 distinct CDR3 sequences, roughly 43% detected once. The study recruited healthy Caucasian donors from Russia who were aged about 6 to 95. Study-wide results and caveats: Estimated diversity across one million T cells was deemed an underestimate. PBMCs went unsorted, and a conclusive naive versus antigen-experienced comparison was therefore prevented.

The ends lost 0 bases at V and 5 bases at J; junction bases unmatched: 7. Germline values: CDR1 SGHRS, CDR2 YFSETQ. The CDR3 is 15 residues long. The origin of this receptor is a woman aged 55 to 70 in good health. The rearrangement joins TRBV5-1 to TRBJ2-5, with 7 bases aligning to TRBD1. The specimen was blood. CDR3 loop: CASSLERGPRETQYF. Written as DNA, the CDR3 is TGCGCCAGCAGCTTGGAAAGGGGGCCCAGGGAGACCCAGTACTTC.